The entry below gives a single T cell receptor beta chain sequence along with its context. Its binding antigen is unknown. No qualities accompany the bases; no much larger clone lies one base away. Relative to germline, V is missing 9 bases and J is missing 6 bases, with 10 bases of the junction outside any gene match. Reading the germline V gene (reference sequence) gives CDR1 LNHNV and CDR2 YYDKDF. Taken from cysteine to phenylalanine, the CDR3 has 14 residues. The CDR3 DNA has 42 bases and is translated from base 1. The trial excluded patients who had a history of autoimmune disease or were on systemic immunosuppression. Peripheral blood for TCR sequencing was collected from all dose cohorts at baseline, on cycle 4 day 1, and on cycle 7 day 1. Samples were obtained from an open-label, multicenter, first-in-human phase I dose-escalation trial of ivuxolimab. The trial enrolled adults with locally advanced or metastatic head and neck squamous cell, hepatocellular, melanoma or renal cell carcinoma. Before TCR sequencing, CD4+ and CD8+ T cells were separately sorted from peripheral blood.

The sample comes from a study of OX40 agonist ivuxolimab in advanced cancers. Context from the whole study: Ivuxolimab was a fully human IgG2 agonistic monoclonal antibody targeting the costimulatory receptor OX40 (CD134). Intravenous ivuxolimab was administered to patients every 2 weeks at six dose levels: 0.01, 0.1, 0.3, 1.5, 3 and 10 mg/kg. Of the roughly 54 patients in dose escalation, around 19 had hepatocellular carcinoma, about 15 had melanoma, 9 had renal cell carcinoma and 9 had head and neck cancer. In the dose-escalation cohort, 70% to 85% of patients were male, and the mean age was around 60 years, with a range of roughly 20 to 85. Patients were allowed to have had prior anti-PD-1, anti-PD-L1 or anti-CTLA-4 therapy, and 40% of the dose-escalation patients had been treated with checkpoint inhibitors. Three dose-escalation patients achieved partial responses, one with hepatocellular carcinoma and two with cutaneous melanoma. Peripheral TCRbeta sequencing aimed to test whether ivuxolimab altered TCR sequence diversity and caused clonal T-cell expansion. The paper reports the monotherapy dose-escalation portion (N of about 50 patients) of the phase I ivuxolimab trial. General findings and caveats noted by the study authors: At doses from 0.1 to 3.0 mg/kg, clonal expansion was seen in both CD4+ and CD8+ blood T cells between baseline and week 6. Low levels of normalized T-cell clonal expansion were also shown by some nonresponding patients. Which antigens the clonally expanded peripheral T cells were specific for was not determined. After ivuxolimab, more expanded clones were found on average in CD8+ T cells than in CD4+ T cells. In partial responders in the 0.1-3.0 mg/kg groups, normalized peripheral clonal expansion was found to be among the lowest, especially among CD8+ T cells.

Genomic DNA was extracted from sorted cells for sequencing of the TCRbeta CDR3 region. The immunoSEQ Assay was used for sequencing of TCRbeta CDR3 regions. TCRdb mirrors the immuneACCESS table, restricted to in-frame sequences. Some clones are absent from its copies; in checked studies, under half trace to an unresolved V gene, and the reason for the others is unknown. The sample contains 94,000 or so clones, roughly 80% of them found a single time. Together, the top ten hold approximately 6.3% of the sample. The sequences come from CD4+ or CD8+ T cells sorted from blood, collected in a trial of the OX40 agonist ivuxolimab. This chain joins TRBV15 to TRBJ2-2; the junction holds 7 bases that match TRBD1. The sequence was collected from an adult with an advanced solid tumor such as melanoma, head and neck, liver or kidney cancer. The sequence in DNA is TGTGCCACACAGGGGCGAGGCGGTGCCGGGGAGCTGTTTTTT. This yields the protein CATQGRGGAGELFF.